This T cell receptor beta chain emerged from a study of PD-1 blockade in classical Hodgkin lymphoma. The table came from immunoSEQ multiplex PCR; TCRdb's copy has only in-frame clones and leaves some out. Among 120,000 to 150,000 clones, approximately 80% were seen once, and the ten largest hold 7.5% to 9.5%. This clone has a handful of counts. Exposure to brentuximab vedotin varied, and each patient had relapsed following autologous stem cell transplantation. CDR1 and CDR2 (germline): LNHDA, SQIVND (reference sequence). The CDR3 runs 15 residues. V was pared by 3 bases and J by 7 bases, with 15 bases between.

V usage is TRBV19 and J usage is TRBJ1-4; tentatively, D is TRBD1 (6 bases). This clonotype was sampled from a human donor with classical Hodgkin lymphoma. The starting material was peripheral blood mononuclear cells (PBMCs), obtained before the second cycle of nivolumab. CDR3 nucleotides: TGTGCCAGTAGTATCTCCGGACAGCTAAGTGAAAAACTGTTTTTT. Translating it yields CASSISGQLSEKLFF.